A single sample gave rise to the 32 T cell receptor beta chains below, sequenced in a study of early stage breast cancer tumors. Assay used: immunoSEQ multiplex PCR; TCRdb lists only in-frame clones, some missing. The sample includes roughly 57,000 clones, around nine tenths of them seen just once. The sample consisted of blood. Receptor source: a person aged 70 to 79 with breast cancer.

For the CDR3, the DNA is TGTGCCAGTAGTACAATACAGGACAGGGGAGTTGGAAGTGGCTACACCTTC. It encodes CASSTIQDRGVGSGYTF. The J gene is TRBJ1-2, the V gene TRBV19, with 9 bases that match TRBD1. V was pared by 4 bases and J by 7 bases, with 16 bases of the junction left unmatched. The CDR3 totals 17 residues. Germline CDR1 is LNHDA and CDR2 is SQIVND (reference sequence).

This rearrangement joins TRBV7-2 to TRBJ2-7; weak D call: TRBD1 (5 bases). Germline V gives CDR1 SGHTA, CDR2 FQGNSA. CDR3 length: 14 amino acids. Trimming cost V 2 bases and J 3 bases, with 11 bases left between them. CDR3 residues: CASSLKPTDYEQYF. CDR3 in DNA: TGTGCCAGCAGCTTAAAGCCGACAGACTACGAGCAGTACTTC.

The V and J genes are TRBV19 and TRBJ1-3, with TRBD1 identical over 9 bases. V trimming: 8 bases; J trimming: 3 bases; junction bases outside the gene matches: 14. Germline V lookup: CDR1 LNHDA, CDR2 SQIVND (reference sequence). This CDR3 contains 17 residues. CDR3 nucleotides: TGTGCCAGTCGTCAAACAGGGGGCAACAGAGTTGGAAACACCATATATTTT. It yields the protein CASRQTGGNRVGNTIYF. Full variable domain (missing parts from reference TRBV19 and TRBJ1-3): DGGITQSPKYLFRKEGQNVTLSCEQNLNHDAMYWYRQDPGQGLRLIYYSQIVNDFQKGDIAEGYSVSREKKESFPLTVTSAQKNPTAFYLCASRQTGGNRVGNTIYFGEGSWLTVV.

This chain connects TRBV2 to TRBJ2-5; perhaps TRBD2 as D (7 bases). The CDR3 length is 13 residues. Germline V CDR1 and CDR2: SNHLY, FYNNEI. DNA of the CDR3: TGTGCAGGGGGGGGGAACCTCCAAGAGACCCAGTACTTC. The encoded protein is CAGGGNLQETQYF.

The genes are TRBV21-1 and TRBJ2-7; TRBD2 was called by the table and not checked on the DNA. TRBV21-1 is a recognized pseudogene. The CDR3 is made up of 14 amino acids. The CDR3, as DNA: TGTGCCAGCAGTGACCTATTCCTAGGCCCCTGGCAGTACTTC. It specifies CASSDLFLGPWQYF.

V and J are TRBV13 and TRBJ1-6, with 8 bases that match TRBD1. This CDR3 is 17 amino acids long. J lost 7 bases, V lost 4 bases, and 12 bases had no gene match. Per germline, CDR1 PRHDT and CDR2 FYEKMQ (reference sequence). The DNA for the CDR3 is TGTGCCAGCAGCTGGCAGGGGGCCCAGGGGTCAAATTCACCCCTCCACTTT. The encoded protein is CASSWQGAQGSNSPLHF.

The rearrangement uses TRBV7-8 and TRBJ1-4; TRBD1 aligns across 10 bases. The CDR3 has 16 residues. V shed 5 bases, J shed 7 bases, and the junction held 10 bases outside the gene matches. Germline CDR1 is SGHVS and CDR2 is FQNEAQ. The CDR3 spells CASSPTRTGGREKLFF. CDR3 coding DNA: TGTGCCAGCAGCCCAACGAGGACAGGGGGACGTGAAAAACTGTTTTTT.

The CDR3 spells CASRPGTGGFYEQYF. CDR3 sequence (DNA): TGTGCCAGCAGGCCCGGGACAGGGGGCTTCTACGAGCAGTACTTC. The rearrangement uses TRBV6-5 and TRBJ2-7; 12 bases map to TRBD1. Germline lookup yields CDR1 MNHEY and CDR2 SVGAGI. J was trimmed by 3 bases and V by 6 bases; bases with no gene match: 6. The CDR3 runs 15 residues.

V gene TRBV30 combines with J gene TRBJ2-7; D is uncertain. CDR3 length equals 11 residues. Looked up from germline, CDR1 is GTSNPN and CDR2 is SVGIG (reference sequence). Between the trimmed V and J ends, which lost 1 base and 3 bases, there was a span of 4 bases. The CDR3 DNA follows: TGTGCCTGGAGTGGACTCTACGAGCAGTACTTC. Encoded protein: CAWSGLYEQYF.

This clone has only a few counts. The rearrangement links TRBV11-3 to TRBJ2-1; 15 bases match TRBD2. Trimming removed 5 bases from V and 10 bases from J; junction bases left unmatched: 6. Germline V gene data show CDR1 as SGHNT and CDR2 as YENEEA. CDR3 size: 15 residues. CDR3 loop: CASSPGLAGGLEQFF. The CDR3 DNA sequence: TGTGCCAGCAGCCCTGGACTAGCGGGAGGGCTAGAGCAGTTCTTC.

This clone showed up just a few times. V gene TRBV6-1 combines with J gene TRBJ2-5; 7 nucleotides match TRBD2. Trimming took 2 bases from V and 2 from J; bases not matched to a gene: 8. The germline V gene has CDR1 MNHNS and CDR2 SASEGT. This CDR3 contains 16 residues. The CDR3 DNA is TGTGCCAGCAGTGAACCTACGGGGGGTAGGCAAGAGACCCAGTACTTC. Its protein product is CASSEPTGGRQETQYF.

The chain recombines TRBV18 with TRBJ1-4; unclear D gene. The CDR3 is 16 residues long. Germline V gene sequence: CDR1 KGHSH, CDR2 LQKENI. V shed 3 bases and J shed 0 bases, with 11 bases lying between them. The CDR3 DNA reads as TGTGCCAGCTCACCCGAGGGTACGGCAACTAATGAAAAACTGTTTTTT. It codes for CASSPEGTATNEKLFF.

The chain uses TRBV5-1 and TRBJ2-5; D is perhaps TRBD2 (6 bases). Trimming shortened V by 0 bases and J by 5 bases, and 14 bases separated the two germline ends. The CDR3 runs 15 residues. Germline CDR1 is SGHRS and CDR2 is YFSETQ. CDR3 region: CASSLALASDETQYF. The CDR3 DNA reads TGCGCCAGCAGCTTGGCCCTAGCTAGCGATGAGACCCAGTACTTC.

The CDR3 reads CASSLDQGVGETQYF. CDR3 DNA sequence: TGCGCCAGCAGCTTGGACCAGGGCGTCGGCGAGACCCAGTACTTC. The chain recombines TRBV5-1 with TRBJ2-5; D may be TRBD1 (5 bases). The germline gives CDR1 SGHRS, CDR2 YFSETQ. This CDR3 has 15 residues. The V end lost 0 bases, the J end lost 5 bases, and 14 bases lay between the germline ends.

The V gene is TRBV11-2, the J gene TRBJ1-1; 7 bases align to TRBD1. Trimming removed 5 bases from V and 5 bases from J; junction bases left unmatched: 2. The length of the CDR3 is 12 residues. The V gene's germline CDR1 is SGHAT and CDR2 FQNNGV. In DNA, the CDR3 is TGTGCCAGCAGCCCACAGGGGACTGAAGCTTTCTTT. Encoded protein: CASSPQGTEAFF.

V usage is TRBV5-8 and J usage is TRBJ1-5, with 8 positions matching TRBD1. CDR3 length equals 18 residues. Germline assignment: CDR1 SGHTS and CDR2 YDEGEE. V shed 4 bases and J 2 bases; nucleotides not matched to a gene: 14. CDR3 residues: CASSPQGPGGLGNQPQHF. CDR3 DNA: TGTGCCAGCAGCCCCCAAGGGCCAGGGGGCCTGGGCAATCAGCCCCAGCATTTT.

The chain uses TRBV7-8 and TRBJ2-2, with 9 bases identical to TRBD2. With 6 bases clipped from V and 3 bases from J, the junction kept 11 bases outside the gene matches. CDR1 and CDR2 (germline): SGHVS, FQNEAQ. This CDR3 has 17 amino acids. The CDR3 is CASSGLARAPHTGELFF. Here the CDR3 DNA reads TGTGCCAGCAGTGGACTAGCGAGAGCCCCCCACACCGGGGAGCTGTTTTTT.

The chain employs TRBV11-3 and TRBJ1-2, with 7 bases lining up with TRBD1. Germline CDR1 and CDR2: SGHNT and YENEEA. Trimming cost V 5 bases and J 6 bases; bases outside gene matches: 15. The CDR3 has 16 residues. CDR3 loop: CASSPGGSGKEDGYTF. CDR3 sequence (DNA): TGTGCCAGCAGCCCAGGGGGATCGGGGAAAGAGGATGGCTACACCTTC.

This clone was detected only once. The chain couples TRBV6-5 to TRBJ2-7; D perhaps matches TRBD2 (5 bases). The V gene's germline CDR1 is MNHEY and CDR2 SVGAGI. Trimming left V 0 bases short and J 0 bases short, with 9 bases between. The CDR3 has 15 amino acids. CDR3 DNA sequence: TGTGCCAGCAGTTACTCCGTGGCGGGCTCCTACGAGCAGTACTTC. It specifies CASSYSVAGSYEQYF.

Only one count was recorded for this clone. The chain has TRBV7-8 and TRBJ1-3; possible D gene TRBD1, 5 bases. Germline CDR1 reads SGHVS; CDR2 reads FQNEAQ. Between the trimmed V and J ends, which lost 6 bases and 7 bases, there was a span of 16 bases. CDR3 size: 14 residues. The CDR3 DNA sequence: TGTGCCAGCAGTTTCCGACAGAGCTCCAACACCATATATTTT. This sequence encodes CASSFRQSSNTIYF.

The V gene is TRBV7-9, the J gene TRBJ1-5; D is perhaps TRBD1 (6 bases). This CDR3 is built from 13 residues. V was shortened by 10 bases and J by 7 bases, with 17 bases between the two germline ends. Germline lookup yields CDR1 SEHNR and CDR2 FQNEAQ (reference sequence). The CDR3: CATEAGGDQPQHF. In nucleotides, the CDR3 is TGTGCCACCGAAGCGGGGGGCGACCAGCCCCAGCATTTT.

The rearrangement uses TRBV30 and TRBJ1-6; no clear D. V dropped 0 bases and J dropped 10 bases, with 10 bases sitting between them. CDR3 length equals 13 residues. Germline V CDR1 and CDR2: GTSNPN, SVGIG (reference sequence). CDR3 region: CAWSVQSQSPLHF. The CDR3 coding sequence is TGTGCCTGGAGTGTACAGTCGCAGTCACCCCTCCACTTT. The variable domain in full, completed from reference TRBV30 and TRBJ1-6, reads SQTIHQWPATLVQPVGSPLSLECTVEGTSNPNLYWYRQAAGRGLQLLFYSVGIGQISSEVPQNLSASRPQDRQFILSSKKLLLSDSGFYLCAWSVQSQSPLHFGNGTRLTVT.

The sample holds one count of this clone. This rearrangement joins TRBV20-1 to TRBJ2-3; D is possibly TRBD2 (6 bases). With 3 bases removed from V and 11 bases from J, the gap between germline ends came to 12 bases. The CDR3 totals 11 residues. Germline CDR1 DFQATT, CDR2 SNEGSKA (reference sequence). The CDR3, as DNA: TGCAGTGCTAGGGACTACCTGGTGCAGTATTTT. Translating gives CSARDYLVQYF.

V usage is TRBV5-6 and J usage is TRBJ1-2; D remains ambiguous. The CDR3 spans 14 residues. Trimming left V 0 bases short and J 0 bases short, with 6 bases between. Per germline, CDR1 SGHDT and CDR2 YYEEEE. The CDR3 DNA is TGTGCCAGCAGCTTGGGTCCAACTAACTATGGCTACACCTTC. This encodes CASSLGPTNYGYTF.

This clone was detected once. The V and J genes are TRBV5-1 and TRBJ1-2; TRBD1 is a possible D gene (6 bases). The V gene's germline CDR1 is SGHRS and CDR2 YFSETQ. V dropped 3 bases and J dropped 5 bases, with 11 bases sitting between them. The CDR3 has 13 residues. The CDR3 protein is CASSSSGQYGYTF. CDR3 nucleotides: TGCGCCAGCAGCTCCTCCGGACAGTATGGCTACACCTTC. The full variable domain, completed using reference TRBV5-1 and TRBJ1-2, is KAGVTQTPRYLIKTRGQQVTLSCSPISGHRSVSWYQQTPGQGLQFLFEYFSETQRNKGNFPGRFSGRQFSNSRSEMNVSTLELGDSALYLCASSSSGQYGYTFGSGTRLTVV.

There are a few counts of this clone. In nucleotides, the CDR3 is TGTGCCAGCAGCTTAGTTACGCGGGGCACTGAAGCTTTCTTT. This codes for CASSLVTRGTEAFF. V and J are TRBV7-6 and TRBJ1-1, with D uncertain. The germline CDR1 and CDR2 sequences are SGHVS and FNYEAQ. Trimming removed 1 base at V and 4 bases at J, with 10 bases between. CDR3 size: 14 residues. Based on the CDR3 plus reference TRBV7-6 and TRBJ1-1, the full variable domain is GAGVSQSPRYKVTKRGQDVALRCDPISGHVSLYWYRQALGQGPEFLTYFNYEAQQDKSGLPNDRFSAERPEGSISTLTIQRTEQRDSAMYRCASSLVTRGTEAFFGQGTRLTVV.

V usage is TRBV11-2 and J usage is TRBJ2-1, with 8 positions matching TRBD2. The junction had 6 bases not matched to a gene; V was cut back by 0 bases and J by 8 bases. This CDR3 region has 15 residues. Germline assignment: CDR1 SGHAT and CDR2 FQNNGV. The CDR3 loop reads CASSLEGGGSDEQFF. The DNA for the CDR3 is TGTGCCAGCAGCTTAGAGGGCGGGGGGTCCGATGAGCAGTTCTTC.

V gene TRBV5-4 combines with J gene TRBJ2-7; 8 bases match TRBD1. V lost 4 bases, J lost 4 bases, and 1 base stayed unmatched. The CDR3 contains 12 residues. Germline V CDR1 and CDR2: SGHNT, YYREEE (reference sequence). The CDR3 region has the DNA TGTGCCAGCAGCCGGGACAGGTACGAGCAGTACTTC. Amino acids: CASSRDRYEQYF.

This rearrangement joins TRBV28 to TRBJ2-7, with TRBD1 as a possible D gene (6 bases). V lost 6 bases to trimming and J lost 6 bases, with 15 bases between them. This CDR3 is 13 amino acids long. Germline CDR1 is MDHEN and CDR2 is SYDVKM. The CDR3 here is CASSVVGAPEQYF. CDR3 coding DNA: TGTGCCAGCAGCGTTGTGGGGGCCCCCGAGCAGTACTTC. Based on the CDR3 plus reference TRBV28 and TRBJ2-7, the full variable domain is DVKVTQSSRYLVKRTGEKVFLECVQDMDHENMFWYRQDPGLGLRLIYFSYDVKMKEKGDIPEGYSVSREKKERFSLILESASTNQTSMYLCASSVVGAPEQYFGPGTRLTVT.

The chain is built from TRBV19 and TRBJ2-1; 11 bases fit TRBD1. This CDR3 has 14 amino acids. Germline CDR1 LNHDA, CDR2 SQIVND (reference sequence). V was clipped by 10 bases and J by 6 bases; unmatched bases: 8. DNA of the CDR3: TGTGCCACCCACAGGGGACAGGGGGGCAATGAGCAGTTCTTC. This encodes CATHRGQGGNEQFF. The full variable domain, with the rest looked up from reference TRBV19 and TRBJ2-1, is DGGITQSPKYLFRKEGQNVTLSCEQNLNHDAMYWYRQDPGQGLRLIYYSQIVNDFQKGDIAEGYSVSREKKESFPLTVTSAQKNPTAFYLCATHRGQGGNEQFFGPGTRLTVL.

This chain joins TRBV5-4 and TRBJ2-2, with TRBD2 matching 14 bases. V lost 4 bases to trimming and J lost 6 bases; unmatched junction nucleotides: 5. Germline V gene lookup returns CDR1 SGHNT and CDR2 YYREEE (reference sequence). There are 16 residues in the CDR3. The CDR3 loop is CASSTQTSGGAGELFF. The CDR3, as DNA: TGTGCCAGCAGCACCCAGACTAGCGGGGGGGCCGGGGAGCTGTTTTTT.

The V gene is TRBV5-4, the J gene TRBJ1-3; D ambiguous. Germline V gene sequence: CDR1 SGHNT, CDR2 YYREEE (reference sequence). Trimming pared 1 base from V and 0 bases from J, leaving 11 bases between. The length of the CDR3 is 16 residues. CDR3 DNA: TGTGCCAGCAGCTTGAGCTTCGGAGACTCTGGAAACACCATATATTTT. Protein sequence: CASSLSFGDSGNTIYF.